The rows below give T cell receptor beta chains drawn from one sample of a study of blood T cell repertoires in COVID-19. Clones were read by immunoSEQ multiplex PCR, and TCRdb kept only the in-frame ones, dropping some. The top ten clones hold around 9.9% of a sample with about 170,000 clones, roughly nine tenths of them seen once. Sequencing input: peripheral blood. These receptors came from a woman aged 60-75 years with COVID-19, enrolled during active disease. CDR3s include the opening cysteine and the closing phenylalanine or tryptophan. A D gene is named only where the DNA matches it firmly. Clone size, where shown, is once, few, many, or a class for clones that have expanded.

d_call: NA; j_call: TRBJ1-2; v_call: TRBV6-5; clone_size: NA; cdr3_nt: TGTGCCAGCAGTTATTCGCGGATCTCCTTGCCAAATGGCTACACCTTC; cdr3_aa: CASSYSRISLPNGYTF
d_call: NA; j_call: TRBJ2-5; v_call: TRBV20-1; clone_size: NA; cdr3_nt: TGCAGTGCGAAGACGGGGGAGACCCAGTACTTC; cdr3_aa: CSAKTGETQYF
d_call: TRBD2; j_call: TRBJ2-1; v_call: TRBV6-4; clone_size: NA; cdr3_nt: TGTGCCAGCAGTGACTCGCCTACCGGGAGGGGCGATGAGCAGTTCTTC; cdr3_aa: CASSDSPTGRGDEQFF
d_call: TRBD1; j_call: TRBJ2-3; v_call: TRBV11-1; clone_size: NA; cdr3_nt: TGTGCCAGCAGCCCTGGGACAGGGGTAGCAGATACGCAGTATTTT; cdr3_aa: CASSPGTGVADTQYF
d_call: TRBD1; j_call: TRBJ1-1; v_call: TRBV5-4; clone_size: NA; cdr3_nt: TGTGCCAGCAGTTCTGGGGACAGGCCCGCCGGCGTGAACACTGAAGCTTTCTTT; cdr3_aa: CASSSGDRPAGVNTEAFF
d_call: TRBD2; j_call: TRBJ2-2; v_call: TRBV7-3; clone_size: NA; cdr3_nt: TGTGCCAGCAGCTCCCGTGGTAGCGGGAGGGCGAACACCGGGGAGCTGTTTTTT; cdr3_aa: CASSSRGSGRANTGELFF
d_call: TRBD1; j_call: TRBJ2-5; v_call: TRBV7-6; clone_size: NA; cdr3_nt: TGTGCCAGCAGCTTAGCCAGGACAGGCCAAGAGACCCAGTACTTC; cdr3_aa: CASSLARTGQETQYF
d_call: NA; j_call: TRBJ1-1; v_call: TRBV19; clone_size: NA; cdr3_nt: TGTGCCAGTAGTCTCACCAGAGGAGGGAGCCCCACTGAAGCTTTCTTT; cdr3_aa: CASSLTRGGSPTEAFF
d_call: NA; j_call: TRBJ2-7; v_call: TRBV30; clone_size: NA; cdr3_nt: TGTGCCTGGGGAGTTAGCTACGAGCAGTACTTC; cdr3_aa: CAWGVSYEQYF
d_call: NA; j_call: TRBJ2-3; v_call: TRBV27; clone_size: NA; cdr3_nt: TGTGCCAGCAGTCCCCTTCCTCCCAGGGCCACAGATACGCAGTATTTT; cdr3_aa: CASSPLPPRATDTQYF
d_call: NA; j_call: TRBJ1-5; v_call: TRBV5-7; clone_size: NA; cdr3_nt: TGTGCCAGCAGCACCCCCGGACTGGAGGGTATTAGCAATCAGCCCCAGCATTTT; cdr3_aa: CASSTPGLEGISNQPQHF
d_call: TRBD2; j_call: TRBJ2-1; v_call: TRBV24-1; clone_size: NA; cdr3_nt: TGTGCCACCAGTGATTTGGGGCGGGGGGTCTACAATGAGCAGTTCTTC; cdr3_aa: CATSDLGRGVYNEQFF
d_call: TRBD2; j_call: TRBJ2-3; v_call: TRBV4-3; clone_size: NA; cdr3_nt: TGCGCCAGCAGCCAAGATTGGGCTAGCGGGATCACAGATACGCAGTATTTT; cdr3_aa: CASSQDWASGITDTQYF
d_call: TRBD2; j_call: TRBJ2-2; v_call: TRBV9; clone_size: NA; cdr3_nt: TGTGCCAGCAGCCCCGGGACTAGCGGGAGCGGGGAGCTGTTTTTT; cdr3_aa: CASSPGTSGSGELFF
d_call: TRBD2; j_call: TRBJ2-1; v_call: TRBV28; clone_size: NA; cdr3_nt: TGTGCCAGCAGTTCCCAGCGGGGGCCCTACAATGAGCAGTTCTTC; cdr3_aa: CASSSQRGPYNEQFF
d_call: NA; j_call: TRBJ1-1; v_call: TRBV11-3; clone_size: NA; cdr3_nt: TGTGCCAGCAGCTTTCTAGGTTCGGCCACTGAAGCTTTCTTT; cdr3_aa: CASSFLGSATEAFF
d_call: NA; j_call: TRBJ1-5; v_call: TRBV2; clone_size: NA; cdr3_nt: TGTGCCAGCAGTGAAGGGGCGAATCAGCCCCAGCATTTT; cdr3_aa: CASSEGANQPQHF
d_call: TRBD1; j_call: TRBJ1-2; v_call: TRBV19; clone_size: once; cdr3_nt: TGTGCCAGTACAAACAGGGGGCTCCTCTATGGCTACACCTTC; cdr3_aa: CASTNRGLLYGYTF
d_call: TRBD1; j_call: TRBJ1-2; v_call: TRBV9; clone_size: NA; cdr3_nt: TGTGCCAGCAGCGTAAACTCCGTAAAGGGGACAGAAAATGGCTACACCTTC; cdr3_aa: CASSVNSVKGTENGYTF
d_call: TRBD2; j_call: TRBJ2-1; v_call: TRBV6-2/TRBV6-3; clone_size: NA; cdr3_nt: TGTGCCAGCAGTGATCTCGCGGGAGCTTACAATGAGCAGTTCTTC; cdr3_aa: CASSDLAGAYNEQFF
d_call: TRBD1; j_call: TRBJ1-4; v_call: TRBV7-2; clone_size: NA; cdr3_nt: TGTGCCAGCAGCTCACAGGGGGGCGTTGAAAAACTGTTTTTT; cdr3_aa: CASSSQGGVEKLFF
d_call: TRBD2; j_call: TRBJ2-7; v_call: TRBV27; clone_size: NA; cdr3_nt: TGTGCCAGCAGTTGGGGGGGGGTTTACGAGCAGTACTTC; cdr3_aa: CASSWGGVYEQYF
d_call: TRBD2; j_call: TRBJ2-7; v_call: TRBV4-3; clone_size: NA; cdr3_nt: TGCGCCAGCAGCTTAGGGACTAGCGGGAGTTACGAGCAGTACTTC; cdr3_aa: CASSLGTSGSYEQYF
d_call: NA; j_call: TRBJ1-6; v_call: TRBV6-5; clone_size: NA; cdr3_nt: TGTGCCAGCAGTCCAAGGACTTATAATTCACCCCTCCACTTT; cdr3_aa: CASSPRTYNSPLHF
d_call: NA; j_call: TRBJ2-7; v_call: TRBV7-9; clone_size: NA; cdr3_nt: TGTGCCAGCAGCTCAACCAGGGACGAGCAGTACTTC; cdr3_aa: CASSSTRDEQYF
d_call: NA; j_call: TRBJ1-1; v_call: TRBV19; clone_size: NA; cdr3_nt: TGTGCCAGTAGTATTCCTCGGGGGGGTGAGAACACTGAAGCTTTCTTT; cdr3_aa: CASSIPRGGENTEAFF
d_call: TRBD1; j_call: TRBJ1-1; v_call: TRBV30; clone_size: NA; cdr3_nt: TGTGCCTGGAGTTGGGACAGGGGGCCAGTAGAAGCTTTCTTT; cdr3_aa: CAWSWDRGPVEAFF
d_call: NA; j_call: TRBJ1-2; v_call: TRBV7-2; clone_size: NA; cdr3_nt: TGTGCCAGCACCCCGGGTTCTACGAGGAGAGGCTACACCTTC; cdr3_aa: CASTPGSTRRGYTF
d_call: TRBD1; j_call: TRBJ1-6; v_call: TRBV5-1; clone_size: NA; cdr3_nt: TGCGCCAGCACGGACAGGAATTCACCCCTCCACTTT; cdr3_aa: CASTDRNSPLHF
d_call: TRBD1; j_call: TRBJ2-2; v_call: TRBV15; clone_size: NA; cdr3_nt: TGTGCCACCAGCAGCGGGACAGACAACACCGGGGAGCTGTTTTTT; cdr3_aa: CATSSGTDNTGELFF
d_call: TRBD1; j_call: TRBJ1-5; v_call: TRBV4-2; clone_size: NA; cdr3_nt: TGTGCCAGCAGCCAAGGGGGACAGGGGATTTTTCAGCCCCAGCATTTT; cdr3_aa: CASSQGGQGIFQPQHF
d_call: NA; j_call: TRBJ2-5; v_call: TRBV20-1; clone_size: once; cdr3_nt: TGCAGTGCCTACGGACGGGGCCAGTACTTC; cdr3_aa: CSAYGRGQYF
d_call: TRBD1; j_call: TRBJ2-7; v_call: TRBV11-3; clone_size: NA; cdr3_nt: TGTGCCAGCAGCTTAGATCTTGGTGGGGGACAGGCGCCCTACGAGCAGTACTTC; cdr3_aa: CASSLDLGGGQAPYEQYF
d_call: TRBD1; j_call: TRBJ2-7; v_call: TRBV10-3; clone_size: NA; cdr3_nt: TGTGCCATAACTCGGGACAGGGTTTACGAGCAGTACTTC; cdr3_aa: CAITRDRVYEQYF
d_call: TRBD2; j_call: TRBJ2-2; v_call: TRBV6-7; clone_size: once; cdr3_nt: TGTGCCAGCAGTGGGGGGGGAGATCGGGAACTGTTTTTT; cdr3_aa: CASSGGGDRELFF
d_call: TRBD2; j_call: TRBJ2-1; v_call: TRBV4-1; clone_size: NA; cdr3_nt: TGCGCCAGCAGCCAGGCTAATCTAGCGGCAGGGTCCAATGAGCAGTTCTTC; cdr3_aa: CASSQANLAAGSNEQFF
d_call: NA; j_call: TRBJ1-4; v_call: TRBV18; clone_size: NA; cdr3_nt: TGTGCCAGCTCGTTCCAGGGCGCCGAAAATAATGAAAAACTGTTTTTT; cdr3_aa: CASSFQGAENNEKLFF
d_call: TRBD1; j_call: TRBJ1-5; v_call: TRBV6-5; clone_size: NA; cdr3_nt: TGTGCCAGCAGTTACTCCAGGGGGCAGCCCCAGCATTTT; cdr3_aa: CASSYSRGQPQHF
d_call: NA; j_call: TRBJ2-2; v_call: TRBV28; clone_size: NA; cdr3_nt: TGTGCCAGCAGTTGGGACTTCCGGGTCACCGGGGAGCTGTTTTTT; cdr3_aa: CASSWDFRVTGELFF
d_call: NA; j_call: TRBJ2-2; v_call: TRBV15; clone_size: NA; cdr3_nt: TGTGCCACCAGGACAGGGAACACCGGGGAGCTGTTTTTT; cdr3_aa: CATRTGNTGELFF
d_call: TRBD1; j_call: TRBJ1-1; v_call: TRBV30; clone_size: once; cdr3_nt: TGTGCCTGGACAGGGGGCGCGTCGGTGAACACTGAAGCTTTCTTT; cdr3_aa: CAWTGGASVNTEAFF
d_call: TRBD2; j_call: TRBJ2-7; v_call: TRBV2; clone_size: NA; cdr3_nt: TGTGCCAGCAGTGCCACTAGCGGGGCCTACGAGCAGTACTTC; cdr3_aa: CASSATSGAYEQYF
d_call: TRBD1; j_call: TRBJ2-1; v_call: TRBV12-5; clone_size: NA; cdr3_nt: TGTGCTAGTGGCCCGGGACAGGGAGGGGATGAGCAGTTCTTC; cdr3_aa: CASGPGQGGDEQFF
d_call: NA; j_call: TRBJ1-3; v_call: TRBV19; clone_size: few; cdr3_nt: TGTGCCAGTAGTTTCAGCAGGGTATTAGGAAACACCATATATTTT; cdr3_aa: CASSFSRVLGNTIYF
d_call: NA; j_call: TRBJ2-7; v_call: TRBV4-3; clone_size: NA; cdr3_nt: TGCGCCAGCAGCCAAGGAGGGCTTAGCTCCTACGAGCAGTACTTC; cdr3_aa: CASSQGGLSSYEQYF
d_call: NA; j_call: TRBJ1-2; v_call: TRBV25-1; clone_size: few; cdr3_nt: TGTGCCAGCAGTGAAACGGGGGGGAGTGGGAGCTATGGCTACACCTTC; cdr3_aa: CASSETGGSGSYGYTF
d_call: TRBD2; j_call: TRBJ2-7; v_call: TRBV28; clone_size: NA; cdr3_nt: TGTGCCAGCATTAGCCCTAGCGGGAGCTACGAGCAGTACTTC; cdr3_aa: CASISPSGSYEQYF
d_call: TRBD2; j_call: TRBJ2-1; v_call: TRBV7-9; clone_size: NA; cdr3_nt: TGTGCCAGCAGCTTAGGGGCTAGCGGGAGGGCCCATGAGCAGTTCTTC; cdr3_aa: CASSLGASGRAHEQFF
d_call: TRBD1; j_call: TRBJ1-5; v_call: TRBV27; clone_size: NA; cdr3_nt: TGTGCCAGCAGTCCTTACAGGGGGCAAAATCAGCCCCAGCATTTT; cdr3_aa: CASSPYRGQNQPQHF
d_call: NA; j_call: TRBJ1-5; v_call: TRBV7-2; clone_size: once; cdr3_nt: TGTGCCAGCAGCTACACAGGGAGACAGCCCCAGCATTTT; cdr3_aa: CASSYTGRQPQHF
d_call: NA; j_call: TRBJ2-7; v_call: TRBV29-1; clone_size: NA; cdr3_nt: TGCAGCGTTACCAGGGAGGTGTCCGGGGAGCAGTACTTC; cdr3_aa: CSVTREVSGEQYF
d_call: TRBD1; j_call: TRBJ1-6; v_call: TRBV19; clone_size: NA; cdr3_nt: TGTGCCAGTAGCGGACCCCGGGACAGTAATAATTCACCCCTCCACTTT; cdr3_aa: CASSGPRDSNNSPLHF
d_call: NA; j_call: TRBJ2-5; v_call: TRBV9; clone_size: NA; cdr3_nt: TGTGCCAGCAGCGTAGTACAGGGAGCACAAGAGACCCAGTACTTC; cdr3_aa: CASSVVQGAQETQYF